A selection of T cell receptor beta chains follows, all from one sample in a study of regulatory and conventional T cells in RAG deficiency. Libraries were prepared by immunoSEQ multiplex PCR; TCRdb keeps only in-frame clonotypes and omits some of them. The sample yields 400 to 500 clones, around 33% seen once. The sample consisted of CD4+ effector T cells sorted from blood. Every receptor here comes from a human donor with RAG deficiency presenting as severe combined immunodeficiency. CDR3s include the opening cysteine and the closing phenylalanine or tryptophan. Fields, in order: J gene, V gene, D gene, clone size, CDR3 DNA, CDR3 protein. D genes are given only for firm matches. Clone size is shown for a subset of rows, as once, few, many or a class of expanded clone.

>TRBJ1-1|TRBV5-5|-|-
TGTGCCAGCAGCTTTATCCCGGGATTTATGAACACTGAAGCTTTCTTT
CASSFIPGFMNTEAFF
>TRBJ2-2|TRBV2|-|-
TGTGCCAGCAGTGAAGCGAACACCGGGGAGCTGTTTTTT
CASSEANTGELFF
>TRBJ1-5|TRBV30|-|few
TGTGCCTGGAGTGTGGGGGTTAGACAGCCCCAGCATTTT
CAWSVGVRQPQHF
>TRBJ1-1|TRBV19|-|large
TGTGCCAGTCTGCCGGGACCGATGAACACTGAAGCTTTCTTT
CASLPGPMNTEAFF
>TRBJ1-2|TRBV6-1|-|-
TGTGCCAGCAGTGACGGTCCAATTCGGAACGTCGACTATGGCTACACCTTC
CASSDGPIRNVDYGYTF
>TRBJ2-1|TRBV9|-|-
TGTGCCAGCAGCGTACGGGTAAATGAGCAGTTCTTC
CASSVRVNEQFF
>TRBJ2-7|TRBV19|TRBD1|once
TGTGCCAGTGGACAGGTCTACGAGCAGTACTTC
CASGQVYEQYF
>TRBJ2-7|TRBV7-3|-|-
TGTGCCAGCAGCTTAATCAGGGGACACGAGCAGTACTTC
CASSLIRGHEQYF
>TRBJ1-5|TRBV30|-|-
TGTGCCTGGAGTGTACACGGGAATCAGCCCCAGCATTTT
CAWSVHGNQPQHF
>TRBJ2-1|TRBV7-3|TRBD2|-
TGTGCCAGCAGCCCCCTACGCGGGAGTAACAATGAGCAGTTCTTC
CASSPLRGSNNEQFF
>TRBJ2-1|TRBV11-3|TRBD2|few
TGTGCCAGCAGCTCCCTAGCGGGAGTCAATGAGCAGTTCTTC
CASSSLAGVNEQFF
>TRBJ1-5|TRBV6-5|-|few
TGTGCCAGCAGACAGGGCAATCAGCCCCAGCATTTT
CASRQGNQPQHF
>TRBJ1-5|TRBV5-1|-|few
TGCGCCAGCAGCTTGGGCGCCAAAAGGGATCAGCCCCAGCATTTT
CASSLGAKRDQPQHF
>TRBJ1-4|TRBV29-1|TRBD1|few
TGCAGCGTTCGGGGCTTAGGGGGCCAACTGTTTTTT
CSVRGLGGQLFF
>TRBJ1-3|TRBV9|-|medium-sized
TGTGCCAGCAGCCAGGGCCACTCTGGAAACACCATATATTTT
CASSQGHSGNTIYF
>TRBJ1-1|TRBV7-3|-|hyperexpanded
TGTGCCAGCAGCTCTTCGGGAACGAGAATGAACACTGAAGCTTTCTTT
CASSSSGTRMNTEAFF
>TRBJ1-5|TRBV7-9|TRBD1|-
TGTGCCAGCAGCGGGACAGGCAAGCCCCAGCATTTT
CASSGTGKPQHF
>TRBJ1-5|TRBV6-6|-|hyperexpanded
TGTGCCAGCAGGGGCAATCAGCCCCAGCATTTT
CASRGNQPQHF
>TRBJ1-1|TRBV4-1|-|-
TGCGCCAGCAGCCAAGAAAGGGGGAGGTCTGAAGCTTTCTTT
CASSQERGRSEAFF
>TRBJ1-1|TRBV5-1|-|large
TGCGCCAGCAGCGACGAAGCAGGGGCTACTGAAGCTTTCTTT
CASSDEAGATEAFF
>TRBJ2-7|TRBV19|-|medium-sized
TGTGCCAGTAGTTACACGAGCTCCTACGAGCAGTACTTC
CASSYTSSYEQYF
>TRBJ1-1|TRBV7-3|-|few
TGTGCCAGCAGCTTACAGGAGAACACTGAAGCTTTCTTT
CASSLQENTEAFF
>TRBJ2-2|TRBV20-1|-|-
TGCAGTGTCCCTAGCACCGGGGAGCTGTTTTTT
CSVPSTGELFF
>TRBJ1-2|TRBV30|TRBD1|medium-sized
TGTGCCTGGAGGGACAGGGGGCGCGGCTACACCTTC
CAWRDRGRGYTF
>TRBJ1-2|TRBV7-8|-|-
TGTGCCAGCAGCTTAGCTCCGGAATATGGCTACACCTTC
CASSLAPEYGYTF
>TRBJ1-1|TRBV30|TRBD1|medium-sized
TGTGCCTGGAGTTCACCTCGACAGGGGGGTAGGACTGAAGCTTTCTTT
CAWSSPRQGGRTEAFF
>TRBJ1-1|TRBV30|-|large
TGTGCCTGGAGGCCCGCGCGGGGCACTGAAGCTTTCTTT
CAWRPARGTEAFF
>TRBJ1-2|TRBV11-2|TRBD1|-
TGTGCCAGCAGCTTAGAACGCGGGACAGGGACAGGCTACACCTTC
CASSLERGTGTGYTF
>TRBJ2-1|TRBV10-1|-|few
TGCGCCAGCAGAGAACAGGGGAGGTCTGAGCAGTTCTTC
CASREQGRSEQFF
>TRBJ1-1|TRBV2|TRBD1|once
TGTGCCAGCAGTGCCGACAGGGCAAACACTGAAGCTTTCTTT
CASSADRANTEAFF
>TRBJ1-1|TRBV7-3|TRBD1|-
TGTGCCAGCAGCGACAGGGTGAACACTGAAGCTTTCTTT
CASSDRVNTEAFF
>TRBJ2-2|TRBV11-3|-|hyperexpanded
TGTGCCAGCAGCTTAGATAGCCCAGGGACCGGGGAGCTGTTTTTT
CASSLDSPGTGELFF
>TRBJ1-2|TRBV5-1|-|few
TGCGCCAGCAGCTTGGAGGGGAACTATGGCTACACCTTC
CASSLEGNYGYTF
>TRBJ2-5|TRBV7-6|-|hyperexpanded
TGTGCCAGCAGCTTAAAAGAGACCCAGTACTTC
CASSLKETQYF
>TRBJ1-2|TRBV5-5|-|-
TGTGCCAGCAGCTTGGCCAGGGACTATGGCTACACCTTC
CASSLARDYGYTF
>TRBJ2-7|TRBV5-6|TRBD2|large
TGTGCCAGCAAAGGGAGGGGCTCCTACGAGCAGTACTTC
CASKGRGSYEQYF
>TRBJ1-1|TRBV5-6|-|-
TGTGCCAGCAGCAAGCCGGGACACCCTGAAGCTTTCTTT
CASSKPGHPEAFF
>TRBJ2-6|TRBV7-3|-|few
TGTGCCAGCAGCTTAAGCTCTGGGGCCAACGTCCTGACTTTC
CASSLSSGANVLTF
>TRBJ2-5|TRBV9|-|few
TGTGCCAGCAGCGTAGGAATCACAAAGACCCAGTACTTC
CASSVGITKTQYF
>TRBJ2-1|TRBV9|-|large
TGTGCCAGCAGCGTAGCGGGTTCCTACAATGAGCAGTTCTTC
CASSVAGSYNEQFF
>TRBJ1-6|TRBV6-4|-|-
TGTGCCAGCAGACGGGGACTGAATAATTCACCCCTCCACTTT
CASRRGLNNSPLHF
>TRBJ1-1|TRBV30|-|medium-sized
TGTGCCTGGAGTGTACTTTACAGGGTGAACACTGAAGCTTTCTTT
CAWSVLYRVNTEAFF
>TRBJ1-1|TRBV7-9|-|large
TGTGCCAGCAGCTTAGCGCTCCCTGGGTGGGCTGAAGCTTTCTTT
CASSLALPGWAEAFF
>TRBJ1-5|TRBV30|-|large
TGTGCCTGGAGTGTACAGGGCAATCAGCCCCAGCATTTT
CAWSVQGNQPQHF
>TRBJ1-1|TRBV7-2|-|-
TGTGCCAGCAGCCTCGTCGGACGGTACACTGAAGCTTTCTTT
CASSLVGRYTEAFF
>TRBJ1-3|TRBV5-1|-|large
TGCGCCAGCAGCTTGGTAACCCGAGAAGGAAACACCATATATTTT
CASSLVTREGNTIYF